This T cell receptor (beta chain) was captured in a study of blood T cell repertoires in COVID-19. Study-wide context: From the United States, Italy and Spain came samples of acute and convalescent COVID-19.

Germline V gene sequence: CDR1 SGHVS, CDR2 FQNEAQ. The CDR3 has 15 residues. The ends lost 8 bases at V and 2 bases at J; junction bases unmatched: 8. This clone was counted a few times. In the original processing: Reference gene primer amplification gave nucleated cell count estimates. The assay was immunoSEQ multiplex PCR, and TCRdb's table has in-frame clones only and misses some. That table supplies the V and J calls and clone size; D and trimming were determined from the DNA. The profile shows hundreds of thousands of clones, 80% to 85% of them singletons. This clonotype was obtained from an older woman with active or convalescent COVID-19. The chain links TRBV7-8 to TRBJ2-7; TRBD1 aligns across 11 bases. Sequences were obtained from peripheral blood. CDR3 bases: TGTGCCAGCTGGGGTCCGGGACAGGGGGCCTACGAGCAGTACTTC. Residues: CASWGPGQGAYEQYF. Combining the CDR3 with reference TRBV7-8 and TRBJ2-7 gives the whole variable domain GAGVSQSPRYKVAKRGQDVALRCDPISGHVSLFWYQQALGQGPEFLTYFQNEAQLDKSGLPSDRFFAERPEGSVSTLKIQRTQQEDSAVYLCASWGPGQGAYEQYFGPGTRLTVT.